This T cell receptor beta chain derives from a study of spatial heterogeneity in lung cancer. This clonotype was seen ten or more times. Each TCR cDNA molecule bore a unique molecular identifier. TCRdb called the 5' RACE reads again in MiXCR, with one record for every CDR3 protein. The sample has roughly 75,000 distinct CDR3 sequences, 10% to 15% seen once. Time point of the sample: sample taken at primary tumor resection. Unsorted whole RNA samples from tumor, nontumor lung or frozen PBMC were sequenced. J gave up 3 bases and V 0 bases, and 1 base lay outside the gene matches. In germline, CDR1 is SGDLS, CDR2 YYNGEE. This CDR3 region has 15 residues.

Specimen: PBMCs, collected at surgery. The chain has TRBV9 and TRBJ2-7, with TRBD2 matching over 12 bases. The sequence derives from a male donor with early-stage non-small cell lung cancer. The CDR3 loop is CASSVGTSGIYEQYF. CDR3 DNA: TGTGCCAGCAGCGTAGGGACTAGCGGGATCTACGAGCAGTACTTC.